Listed below are T cell receptor beta chains from one sample, sequenced in a study of CD8 T cells in Susac syndrome. One entry per CDR3 protein results from TCRdb running MiXCR on the immunoSEQ multiplex PCR reads. This table holds approximately 210,000 distinct CDR3 sequences, approximately 95% found once. Sequenced: CD4+ T cells from PBMCs. These receptors were taken from a human donor with multiple sclerosis. The CDR3 runs from the conserved cysteine through the conserved F or W. A D gene is named only where the DNA matches it firmly. A row's size may be missing; if present it is once, few, many or a size class.

>TRBJ1-2|-|-|TRBV12-3/TRBV12-4
CASSFGQANYGYTF
TGTGCCAGCAGTTTTGGGCAGGCTAACTATGGCTACACCTTC
>TRBJ2-1|-|-|TRBV5-1
CASSPTGTSFNEQFF
TGCGCCAGCAGCCCAACCGGGACTTCCTTTAATGAGCAGTTCTTC
>TRBJ1-2|-|TRBD1|TRBV30
CACDRGWGYTF
TGTGCCTGCGACAGGGGATGGGGCTACACCTTC
>TRBJ1-1|once|-|TRBV30
CAWKTGSREAFF
TGTGCCTGGAAGACAGGAAGCCGTGAAGCTTTCTTT
>TRBJ1-5|-|-|TRBV2
CASTQLSGGDQPQHF
TGTGCCAGCACCCAACTCTCGGGGGGGGACCAGCCCCAGCATTTT
>TRBJ2-1|-|TRBD2|TRBV24-1
CATSDLGGGVDEQFF
TGTGCCACCAGTGATTTAGGCGGGGGGGTCGATGAGCAGTTCTTC
>TRBJ1-2|-|TRBD1|TRBV5-1
CASIGQGSGGYTF
TGCGCCAGCATTGGACAGGGGAGCGGTGGCTACACCTTC
>TRBJ2-2|once|TRBD2|TRBV6-1
CASTITSGGNTGELFF
TGTGCCAGCACCATAACTAGCGGGGGCAACACCGGGGAGCTGTTTTTT
>TRBJ2-7|-|-|TRBV20-1
CSARRLQGFPLTYEQYF
TGCAGTGCTAGAAGGCTACAGGGATTCCCCTTAACTTACGAGCAGTACTTC
>TRBJ1-5|-|-|TRBV30
CAWNTGTTQPQHF
TGTGCCTGGAATACCGGGACAACACAGCCCCAGCATTTT
>TRBJ1-1|-|-|TRBV30
CAWTRGGDTEAFF
TGTGCCTGGACAAGAGGGGGAGACACTGAAGCTTTCTTT
>TRBJ1-2|-|-|TRBV24-1
CATSELPNYGYTF
TGTGCCACCAGTGAACTCCCTAACTATGGCTACACCTTC
>TRBJ2-1|-|TRBD2|TRBV24-1
CATSDQSGSSYNEQFF
TGTGCCACCAGTGACCAGAGCGGGAGCTCCTACAATGAGCAGTTCTTC
>TRBJ2-2|-|TRBD1|TRBV5-6
CASSRPTGSGELFF
TGTGCCAGCAGCCGCCCGACAGGGTCCGGGGAGCTGTTTTTT
>TRBJ1-5|once|-|TRBV20-1
CSARGEPGGVPQHF
TGCAGTGCTAGAGGGGAACCGGGGGGTGTGCCCCAGCATTTT
>TRBJ1-1|-|-|TRBV7-9
CASSFGLLKGPEAFF
TGTGCCAGCAGCTTCGGACTGCTTAAAGGCCCTGAAGCTTTCTTT
>TRBJ1-2|-|-|TRBV7-9
CASTLDTATYGYTF
TGTGCCAGCACCCTAGATACAGCCACTTATGGCTACACCTTC
>TRBJ1-1|-|-|TRBV18
CASGPGGNTEAFF
TGTGCCAGCGGGCCCGGGGGTAACACTGAAGCTTTCTTT
>TRBJ1-1|-|TRBD1|TRBV30
CAWSPGRGSLAFF
TGTGCCTGGAGTCCCGGCAGGGGGAGTTTGGCTTTCTTT
>TRBJ2-6|-|TRBD2|TRBV7-9
CASSLSLAGPSGANVLTF
TGTGCCAGCAGCTTATCGCTAGCGGGACCCTCTGGGGCCAACGTCCTGACTTTC
>TRBJ2-3|once|TRBD1|TRBV29-1
CSSTGDGTDTQYF
TGCAGCTCAACAGGGGATGGGACAGATACGCAGTATTTT
>TRBJ1-5|-|-|TRBV29-1
CSVEGDGPQHF
TGCAGCGTTGAGGGGGATGGGCCCCAGCATTTT
>TRBJ1-2|once|-|TRBV9
CASSVGREMGQHYGYTF
TGTGCCAGCAGCGTGGGCCGGGAGATGGGGCAGCACTATGGCTACACCTTC
>TRBJ2-7|-|TRBD1|TRBV11-2
CASSPGTVLLEQYF
TGTGCCAGCAGCCCCGGGACAGTCTTATTGGAGCAGTACTTC
>TRBJ2-1|-|-|TRBV28
CASSIGGESSYNEQFF
TGTGCCAGCAGCATCGGTGGGGAAAGCTCCTACAATGAGCAGTTCTTC
>TRBJ2-1|once|-|TRBV12-3/TRBV12-4
CASSLPGTYNEQFF
TGTGCCAGCAGTTTACCAGGAACGTACAATGAGCAGTTCTTC
>TRBJ2-3|-|TRBD2|TRBV30
CAWSVRVSGREGTDTQYF
TGTGCCTGGAGTGTACGCGTTTCCGGGAGGGAAGGCACAGATACGCAGTATTTT
>TRBJ1-6|-|-|TRBV16
CASSRPTGSNSPLHF
TGTGCCAGCAGCCGGCCGACCGGCAGTAATTCACCCCTCCACTTT
>TRBJ1-1|-|-|TRBV19
CASSYRAAPGSTEAFF
TGTGCCAGTAGCTATAGGGCCGCTCCAGGGTCCACTGAAGCTTTCTTT
>TRBJ2-3|-|-|TRBV9
CASSVETGTLFPDTQYF
TGTGCCAGCAGCGTAGAAACGGGGACCCTCTTTCCAGATACGCAGTATTTT
>TRBJ2-5|-|TRBD2|TRBV3-1
CASSLPKGLARETQYF
TGTGCCAGCAGCCTACCGAAGGGACTAGCGAGAGAGACCCAGTACTTC
>TRBJ2-1|once|TRBD2|TRBV19
CASRGTSGNPYNEQFF
TGTGCCAGTAGGGGGACTAGCGGGAATCCCTACAATGAGCAGTTCTTC
>TRBJ2-1|-|-|TRBV4-1
CASSLGMADKQFF
TGCGCCAGCAGCCTCGGGATGGCGGACAAGCAGTTCTTC
>TRBJ2-7|-|-|TRBV12-5
CASGTLSSYEQYF
TGTGCTAGTGGTACCTTAAGCTCCTACGAGCAGTACTTC
>TRBJ2-1|-|-|TRBV9
CASSGDGNEQFF
TGTGCCAGCAGCGGCGACGGCAATGAGCAGTTCTTC
>TRBJ1-2|-|TRBD1|TRBV3-1
CASSQAGTGSRYTF
TGTGCCAGCAGCCAAGCCGGGACAGGGTCCCGCTACACCTTC
>TRBJ2-1|-|-|TRBV29-1
CSVGRQGNEQFF
TGCAGCGTTGGTCGGCAGGGCAATGAGCAGTTCTTC
>TRBJ1-5|-|-|TRBV30
CAWSGGEAQPQHF
TGTGCCTGGAGTGGGGGGGAGGCTCAGCCCCAGCATTTT
>TRBJ2-7|-|-|TRBV9
CASSVGATETYEQYF
TGTGCCAGCAGCGTAGGTGCGACAGAGACCTACGAGCAGTACTTC
>TRBJ2-7|-|-|TRBV6-1
CASSEERAANPYF
TGTGCCAGCAGTGAAGAGAGGGCGGCGAACCCGTACTTC
>TRBJ1-1|-|-|TRBV9
CASSVAWGSTEAFF
TGTGCCAGCAGCGTAGCTTGGGGATCGACTGAAGCTTTCTTT
>TRBJ2-7|-|-|TRBV7-2
CASSLVMGGTNEQYF
TGTGCCAGCAGCTTAGTTATGGGCGGAACCAACGAGCAGTACTTC
>TRBJ2-1|-|-|TRBV4-1
CASSQNGVGYNEQFF
TGCGCCAGCAGCCAAAACGGGGTGGGTTACAATGAGCAGTTCTTC
>TRBJ1-2|-|-|TRBV11-2
CASSTNGEGTGGYTF
TGTGCCAGCAGCACCAATGGGGAGGGAACGGGTGGCTACACCTTC
>TRBJ2-3|-|-|TRBV29-1
CSGTQGYGTQYF
TGCAGCGGAACTCAGGGGTACGGGACGCAGTATTTT
>TRBJ2-5|-|-|TRBV4-2
CASSQGNDVGAKETQYF
TGTGCCAGCAGCCAAGGGAATGACGTGGGGGCCAAAGAGACCCAGTACTTC
>TRBJ1-5|-|TRBD1|TRBV20-1
CSAHGTVEPQHF
TGCAGTGCCCACGGGACAGTCGAGCCCCAGCATTTT